What follows are 10 T cell receptor beta chains derived from one specimen sequenced in a study of shared clonotypes between healthy human individuals. The assay was immunoSEQ multiplex PCR, and TCRdb's table has in-frame clones only and misses some. Of around 450,000 clones detected, about four fifths appear once; the ten largest clones hold less than 15%. What was sequenced was PBMCs. The receptor source for this set is a woman in her thirties or forties in good health. Some clones in this sample may be carry-over from other donors' samples.

The chain joins TRBV19 to TRBJ2-3; no definite D call. Looked up from germline, CDR1 is LNHDA and CDR2 is SQIVND (reference sequence). V dropped 4 bases and J dropped 3 bases, with 8 bases sitting between them. The CDR3 has 13 residues. CDR3 sequence reads: CASSTRWTDTQYF. The CDR3 region has the DNA TGTGCCAGTAGTACCCGTTGGACAGATACGCAGTATTTT. The full variable domain, its missing parts supplied by reference TRBV19 and TRBJ2-3, is DGGITQSPKYLFRKEGQNVTLSCEQNLNHDAMYWYRQDPGQGLRLIYYSQIVNDFQKGDIAEGYSVSREKKESFPLTVTSAQKNPTAFYLCASSTRWTDTQYFGPGTRLTVL.

This clone showed up just a few times. V and J are TRBV7-9 and TRBJ1-1, with 8 bases matching TRBD1. CDR1 and CDR2 from the germline V gene are SEHNR and FQNEAQ (reference sequence). The ends lost 5 bases at V and 1 base at J; junction bases unmatched: 6. The CDR3 length is 15 residues. This chain's CDR3 is CASSHRQGPNTEAFF. The CDR3 DNA reads as TGTGCCAGCAGCCACCGACAGGGGCCGAACACTGAAGCTTTCTTT.

This clone was seen a handful of times. The chain recombines TRBV30 with TRBJ2-2, with 14 bases that match TRBD2. The trim removed 5 bases at V and 8 bases at J, leaving 10 bases unmatched. The germline CDR1 and CDR2 sequences are GTSNPN and SVGIG (reference sequence). CDR3 length equals 16 residues. CDR3 nucleotide sequence: TGTGCCTGGGCCCGAGGACTAGCGGGAGGCGTTGGGGAGCTGTTTTTT. The encoded protein is CAWARGLAGGVGELFF.

About this clone: Relative to the germline gene, one junction end is altered; a read error may explain this. V and J are TRBV7-7 and TRBJ2-7; D is ambiguous. The germline V gene encodes CDR1 SSHAT and CDR2 FNYEAQ (reference sequence). This CDR3 is built from 15 residues. CDR3 coding DNA: TGTGCTAGCAGCTTAGGAATCCCCCTGATTGACGAGCAGTACTTC. It translates to CASSLGIPLIDEQYF. The whole variable domain, remainder taken from reference TRBV7-7 and TRBJ2-7, is GAGVSQSPRYKVTKRGQDVTLRCDPISSHATLYWYQQALGQGPEFLTYFNYEAQPDKSGLPSDRFSAERPEGSISTLTIQRTEQRDSAMYRCASSLGIPLIDEQYFGPGTRLTVT.

The chain combines TRBV7-2 with TRBJ2-7; D possibly corresponds to TRBD2 (5 bases). Germline V lookup: CDR1 SGHTA, CDR2 FQGNSA. V lost 1 base, J lost 5 bases, and 9 bases lay in between. The CDR3 spans 13 residues. The CDR3 nucleotides read TGTGCCAGCAGCTTAGGAGGGAGAGACGAGCAGTACTTC. Translating gives CASSLGGRDEQYF.

V and J are TRBV30 and TRBJ1-2; no firm D call. Germline V CDR1 and CDR2: GTSNPN, SVGIG (reference sequence). The CDR3 is 13 amino acids. V shed 0 bases and J shed 4 bases, with 9 bases lying between them. The DNA for the CDR3 is TGTGCCTGGAGTGTTTCCGAGTCCTATGGCTACACCTTC. Translated: CAWSVSESYGYTF.

This CDR3 reads CASSPTKGLAGVSDTQYF. CDR3 coding DNA: TGTGCCAGCAGCCCGACGAAAGGGCTAGCGGGAGTTTCGGATACGCAGTATTTT. The chain carries TRBV5-4 and TRBJ2-3, with 10 bases lining up with TRBD2. The trim removed 4 bases at V and 6 bases at J, leaving 17 bases unmatched. The CDR3 sequence is 18 residues long. Germline lookup yields CDR1 SGHNT and CDR2 YYREEE (reference sequence). The whole variable domain, remainder taken from reference TRBV5-4 and TRBJ2-3, is ETGVTQSPTHLIKTRGQQVTLRCSSQSGHNTVSWYQQALGQGPQFIFQYYREEENGRGNFPPRFSGLQFPNYSSELNVNALELDDSALYLCASSPTKGLAGVSDTQYFGPGTRLTVL.

This clone was observed a few times. V is TRBV27 and J is TRBJ2-1; the D gene is possibly TRBD2 (6 bases). CDR3 length equals 14 residues. Germline-derived CDR1 and CDR2 are MNHEY and SMNVEV (reference sequence). Between the trimmed V and J ends, which lost 5 bases and 5 bases, there was a span of 13 bases. The CDR3 sequence is CASSRESTHNEQFF. DNA of the CDR3: TGTGCCAGCAGTCGGGAGAGCACCCACAATGAGCAGTTCTTC.

This chain connects TRBV29-1 to TRBJ2-5; 8 bases fit TRBD2. The CDR3 has 14 residues. CDR1 is SQVTM and CDR2 is ANQGSEA in the germline V gene. Trimming at V came to 4 bases and at J to 5 bases, leaving 9 bases not matched to a gene. The CDR3 reads CSVGQAGGRETQYF. CDR3 DNA: TGCAGCGTTGGTCAGGCGGGGGGCCGTGAGACCCAGTACTTC.

This chain joins TRBV18 and TRBJ2-1; 10 bases map to TRBD2. V shed 3 bases, J shed 7 bases, and the junction held 3 bases outside the gene matches. The CDR3 spans 14 residues. Germline CDR1 is KGHSH and CDR2 is LQKENI. The CDR3 DNA reads TGTGCCAGCTCACCTAGCGGGGGGCGAAATGAGCAGTTCTTC. This codes for CASSPSGGRNEQFF.